The 4 T cell receptor beta chains listed next were all sequenced from one sample in a study of control samples from healthy donors and cancer patients. Using immunoSEQ multiplex PCR, the repertoire was profiled, and TCRdb retains in-frame clones only, with some absent. The sample lists about 68,000 clones, 83% seen once, with more than 15% in the top ten. The sample taken for sequencing was blood. Every receptor here comes from a man in his fifties or sixties in good health.

In its sample, this clone was seen once. The gene calls are TRBV7-9 and TRBJ1-4, with 9 bases fitting TRBD1. In germline, CDR1 is SEHNR, CDR2 FQNEAQ (reference sequence). Trimming cost V 4 bases and J 5 bases; bases outside gene matches: 11. CDR3 length equals 17 residues. The CDR3 bases are TGTGCCAGCAGCTGGACCGAGCCGGGACAGGGAAATGAAAAACTGTTTTTT. Its translation: CASSWTEPGQGNEKLFF.

This clone was picked up a small number of times. J is TRBJ1-2 and V is TRBV29-1; D call uncertain. With 4 bases removed from V and 5 bases from J, the gap between germline ends came to 14 bases. The CDR3 consists of 13 residues. Germline values: CDR1 SQVTM, CDR2 ANQGSEA. The CDR3 spells CSVAVNREYGYTF. As DNA, the CDR3 is TGCAGCGTTGCGGTAAACAGAGAGTATGGCTACACCTTC.

This rearrangement joins TRBV5-6 to TRBJ2-5; TRBD1 aligns across 8 bases. The CDR3 runs 16 residues. Looked up from germline, CDR1 is SGHDT and CDR2 is YYEEEE. The ends lost 4 bases at V and 3 bases at J; junction bases unmatched: 11. The CDR3 DNA sequence: TGTGCCAGCAGCCAGAGGGGCCGGACAGGGAAAGAGACCCAGTACTTC. This sequence encodes CASSQRGRTGKETQYF. The full variable domain, in which reference TRBV5-6 and TRBJ2-5 provide the parts outside the CDR3, is DAGVTQSPTHLIKTRGQQVTLRCSPKSGHDTVSWYQQALGQGPQFIFQYYEEEERQRGNFPDRFSGHQFPNYSSELNVNALLLGDSALYLCASSQRGRTGKETQYFGPGTRLLVL.

This clone was found once. The chain couples TRBV14 to TRBJ1-6; 7 bases agree with TRBD1. After removal of 4 bases from V and 7 bases from J, the junction contained 4 bases not matched to a gene. The CDR3 is 14 amino acids. Germline V gene lookup returns CDR1 SGHDN and CDR2 FVKESK. The CDR3 nucleotides are TGTGCCAGCAGCCGCCAGGGGGGAAATTCACCCCTCCACTTT. Its translation is CASSRQGGNSPLHF.